The 2 T cell receptor beta chains below were found in one sample sequenced in a study of blood T cell repertoires in COVID-19. Sequencing was performed with immunoSEQ multiplex PCR; in TCRdb, only in-frame clones are kept and a portion is missing. The top ten hold approximately 3.3% of the sample, which has 250,000 or so clones, approximately 90% seen once. The sequenced sample consisted of peripheral blood. The receptors stem from a man aged 18 to 30 with active or convalescent COVID-19.

The chain has TRBV5-4 and TRBJ2-1, with 11 nucleotides matching TRBD2. The CDR3 consists of 17 residues. The trim removed 4 bases at V and 7 bases at J, leaving 13 bases unmatched. Germline CDR1 reads SGHNT; CDR2 reads YYREEE (reference sequence). The CDR3 here is CASSLGGTSGSRNEQFF. In DNA form, the CDR3 reads TGTGCCAGCAGCCTCGGCGGGACTAGCGGAAGCCGGAATGAGCAGTTCTTC.

The chain recombines TRBV30 with TRBJ1-1; D gene uncertain. This CDR3 is 13 amino acids long. V was clipped by 8 bases and J by 10 bases, with 23 bases between them. Germline V lookup: CDR1 GTSNPN, CDR2 SVGIG (reference sequence). For the CDR3, the DNA is TGTGCCGGAGAGCGCAGTCCCACCTTGACAGCTTTCTTT. It specifies CAGERSPTLTAFF.